The following is a T cell receptor (beta chain) sequence with its context. The target of this receptor is not known. Base qualities are not recorded, but no much larger clone differs from it by a single base. The cohort consisted of some 730 healthy bone marrow donors. All cohort members were sampled while nominally healthy, although unrecorded immune exposures were likely present. The donor was CMV seropositive and was included in the group of 250 to 350 seropositive cohort members. A peripheral blood sample was provided by each donor, and peripheral blood mononuclear cells were used for TCR beta sequencing. The Qiagen DNeasy Blood Extraction Kit was used to extract genomic DNA from the blood cell samples. This specimen comes from a study of cytomegalovirus exposure and HLA in healthy donors (dated by TCRdb to the late 2010s). Broadly, across the study: An earlier analysis of some 550 of the donors reported about 250 Gb of sequence data and more than 90 million unique TCR beta sequences from about 180 million T cells. The study combined high-throughput TCR immunosequencing, statistical association of individual TCRs with disease status, and machine learning to predict cytomegalovirus infection status. Roughly 300 gigabases of sequencing data and approximately 85 million unique TCR sequences were included in an early release covering 550 to 800 HLA-typed donors. HLA typing included class I and class II loci at four-digit resolution. To decide whether each TCR beta V gene segment behaved as functional or pseudogenic, an earlier analysis of approximately 590 of the donors relied on high-throughput TCR beta sequencing. Along with the roughly 710-subject first cohort, a separate validation cohort of approximately 110 different subjects was used. Across around 400 genotyped donors of the cohort, an average of roughly 230,000 unique TCR beta nucleotide sequences per donor were sequenced, and approximately 17% of those sequences were non-productive. The study aimed to test whether signatures of past pathogen exposure could be identified by cataloging public T cell receptors. A later genetic analysis used genome-wide SNP genotypes for about 60% of the roughly 670 donors, treating that subset as a discovery cohort. In a later analysis, previously published TCR beta repertoires from about 640 donors were re-analyzed and high-resolution HLA genotyping was added so that TCR occurrence patterns could be studied. Alongside the repertoire data, information on donor age, sex, ethnicity and CMV serostatus was compiled. About five DR-DQ haplotypes were treated as single units for association and clustering because of strong linkage in the cohort. Typing coverage varied by locus: roughly 629-630 donors for A, B, C, DRB1 and DQB1; more than 500 for DQA1; over 600 for DPA1; 400 to 480 for DPB1. Using immunosequencing, the study profiled T cell repertoires from 666 subjects and related those repertoires to cytomegalovirus serostatus. All discovery cohort repertoires had been generated on a single sequencing platform. Of the 350 to 450 genotyped donors, about 80% fell in the genetic ancestry cluster associated with self-reported Caucasian donors. The later analysis used no new phenotypic data to find candidate immune exposures, relying instead on TCR beta sequences and their occurrence across donors.

Library method: the immunoSEQ multiplex PCR assay. A mixture of 60 forward primers for TCR Vbeta segments and 13 reverse primers for TCR Jbeta segments was used in the multiplex PCR. The CDR3 region of rearranged TCR beta genes was amplified from genomic DNA with a multiplex PCR assay. The Illumina HiSeq System was used to sequence the amplified TCR beta libraries as 87-base-pair reads. The study's processing was this. Across the 600 to 700 repertoires, a later analysis counted 60 million to 90 million unique TCR beta chains, around 10 million of which were shared by at least two donors. Raw reads were error-corrected and collapsed into unique sequences by a nearest-neighbor algorithm in which closely related sequences were merged to remove PCR and sequencing errors. To assign V, D and J gene segments, CDR3 sequences were aligned to IMGT reference sequences. For a sequence to be retained, a match of at least six nucleotides was required to both a V gene segment and a J gene segment. Rearrangements were called productive when the CDR3 lacked stop codons and stayed in frame with V and J; all others were non-productive. CDR3 was defined according to IMGT convention as the region running from the second conserved V-encoded cysteine to the conserved J-encoded phenylalanine. Sequences without an unambiguous match to a single V gene segment were excluded from the earlier analysis of several hundred of the donors. An earlier analysis of a few hundred of the donors called V segments functional above 56.7% productive rearrangements and segregating when the between-donor standard deviation exceeded 5%. A statistical classification framework was built to diagnose cytomegalovirus status from the catalog of TCR beta chain sequences. In a later analysis, TCR nucleotide sequences were compared against IMGT/GENE-DB human TR gene sequences so that V and J genes could be assigned. In a later analysis, CDR3 sequences and most-parsimonious VDJ recombination scenarios were assigned using the TCRdist pipeline. In a later analysis, each TCR beta chain was defined by its CDR3 amino acid sequence together with its V-gene family, and reads without a unique V-gene family were excluded. To address suspected cross-contamination and a sequencing artifact, a later analysis removed roughly 640 highly shared, low-generation-probability nucleotide sequences. In a later analysis, a clonal expansion index was calculated for each public chain from normalized within-repertoire ranks of inferred template counts. A later analysis computed generation probabilities with a VDJ recombination model fitted to out-of-frame rearrangements, and checked the results against IGoR. In a later analysis, hypergeometric tests were used to score TCR-TCR, TCR-HLA and TCR-CMV co-occurrence, with a repertoire-size bias correction applied to TCR pairs. False discovery rates were estimated in a later analysis by permuting HLA or CMV assignments 20 times. In a later analysis, co-occurring TCRs were grouped using DBSCAN, and TCRdist sequence similarity was added for clustering within HLA-allele-positive subsets. Co-occurrence clustering excluded repertoires with fewer than 30,000 or more than 120,000 public chains, plus five with anomalous nucleotide sharing. As stored in TCRdb, this immuneACCESS dataset retains in-frame rearrangements with V and J assigned. A fraction of the clones does not appear; measured against another copy, unresolved V genes explain less than half of the discrepancy, and the remainder lacks a known reason. The V and J calls and clone size were taken over from that table, and D and trimming were inferred from the DNA. This sample holds 150,000 to 200,000 clones; about 75% were observed only once. Of the sample, 2.5% to 3.5% falls within the top ten clones.

The trim is 5 bases for V and 4 bases for J, with a gap of 15 bases between the germline ends. CDR1 and CDR2 are drawn from the germline V gene: SGHRS, YFSETQ. Including the terminal cysteine and phenylalanine, the CDR3 comprises 15 residues. The read is trimmed to its CDR3 DNA, 45 bases read in frame from base 1. What the authors observed across the whole study: The authors suggested that the approach could potentially be generalized to other disease states and immunological phenotypes. Because HLA typing was unavailable for some donors at each locus, only the typed subset was used in association tests. Specific HLA alleles were associated with roughly 17,000 TCR beta sequences at a false discovery rate of 0.05 in a later analysis. Some IMGT-functional V segments, including TRBV6-2 and TRBV6-3, could not be told apart with the 87-base-pair reads, so those segments were excluded. Because counts were too low, 15 or so rarely observed V segments, including chromosome 9 orphons, were excluded from the earlier analysis of around 640 of the donors. The only immune exposure information available for the cohort was CMV serostatus. Sequencing depth was assumed to be roughly uniform across donors in the presence/absence analyses, though that assumption may not hold. Several of the top co-occurrence clusters appeared to be linked to parvovirus B19, influenza, CMV and Epstein-Barr virus, according to a later analysis. A later analysis found that TCR association rates varied across HLA loci, with DRB1 alleles showing the most associated TCRs and HLA-C alleles the fewest. The classifier was reported to diagnose cytomegalovirus status with high specificity and sensitivity in both the original cohort and the validation cohort. The sequencing pipeline was judged likely to have produced a cluster of highly shared sequence variants as a technical artifact. In this cohort, only TCR beta chains were sequenced, and detectable features were limited by the absence of alpha or paired-chain data. A further reported finding was that TCR beta sequences accurately predicted the HLA-A and HLA-B alleles for most subjects in the first cohort. In vitro tests confirmed that a few of the cytomegalovirus-associated TCR beta chains recognize cytomegalovirus antigens. In a later analysis, HLA-associated TCR beta chains showed more clonal expansion and lower generation probabilities than non-associated chains that were equally common. The study gave a list of 150 to 200 TCR beta chains associated with cytomegalovirus. In an earlier analysis of 587 of the donors, most TCR beta V segments appeared in productive rearrangements about 87% or about 30% of the time, broadly matching IMGT annotations. When HLA alleles, especially DR and DQ, strongly co-occurred, TCR associations were difficult to assign to individual alleles. A later analysis found that most CMV-associated TCR beta chains appeared HLA-restricted, with HLA associations seemingly driven largely by CMV exposure. Correlated functional status among segregating V segments might be attributable to linkage disequilibrium, but an unknown experimental factor could not be ruled out. In a later genetic analysis, fewer N-insertions in productive TCRs were reported among donors in an Asian-associated ancestry cluster than the 666-donor mean. While some public TCRs were present in many individuals, most TCR sequences turned up only very rarely across donors. In a later genetic analysis, a missense DCLRE1C variant was associated with V-gene and J-gene trimming of TCR beta chains, and the association was replicated in an independent cohort.

The receptor was derived from a woman between 50 and 59 years old in good health and CMV-seropositive. The sequencing input was PBMCs. The rearranged chain carries TRBV5-1 and TRBJ2-2; TRBD1 could be the D gene, as 6 bases match. The CDR3 region has the sequence CASRTGTQATGELFF. The DNA sequence reads TGCGCCAGCAGAACCGGGACACAGGCCACCGGGGAGCTGTTTTTT.